This is a list of T cell receptor beta chains from one sample in a study of cytomegalovirus exposure and HLA in healthy donors. TCRdb keeps only in-frame clones here, not all; method: immunoSEQ multiplex PCR. This sample carries over 130,000 clones, around 86% of them seen once, and the ten largest clones take 1.2%. Sequences were obtained from PBMCs. The receptors originated from a female donor in good health and CMV-seronegative. CDR3s include the opening cysteine and the closing phenylalanine or tryptophan. Fields, in order: D gene, V gene, clone size, J gene, CDR3 protein, CDR3 DNA. D genes are given only for firm matches. Clone size is stated in some rows and not others, as once, few, many or a class when expanded.

>NA|TRBV25-1|NA|TRBJ2-1
CASFKQGPNYNEQFF
TGTGCCAGCTTTAAACAGGGTCCGAACTACAATGAGCAGTTCTTC
>NA|TRBV7-9|NA|TRBJ1-2
CASSLPWDTYGYTF
TGTGCCAGCAGCCTACCCTGGGACACCTATGGCTACACCTTC
>NA|TRBV6-5|NA|TRBJ2-2
CASTPYVGVGELFF
TGTGCCAGCACCCCATATGTGGGAGTGGGGGAGCTGTTTTTT
>NA|TRBV6-5|NA|TRBJ1-2
CASSYSKRQLYGYTF
TGTGCCAGCAGTTACTCGAAACGACAGCTCTATGGCTACACCTTC
>NA|TRBV5-4|NA|TRBJ2-5
CASSSKHRQETQYF
TGTGCCAGCAGTTCTAAGCATCGCCAAGAGACCCAGTACTTC
>NA|TRBV5-1|NA|TRBJ1-2
CASSLATGPYGYTF
TGCGCCAGCAGCTTGGCAACAGGCCCCTATGGCTACACCTTC
>TRBD1|TRBV30|few|TRBJ2-5
CAWSVNRGETQYF
TGTGCCTGGAGTGTAAACAGGGGAGAGACCCAGTACTTC
>TRBD2|TRBV28|NA|TRBJ2-1
CASSSSGRVTNEQFF
TGTGCCAGCAGTTCTAGCGGGAGGGTTACGAATGAGCAGTTCTTC
>TRBD1|TRBV27|NA|TRBJ2-7
CASSFTGDEQYF
TGTGCCAGCAGTTTTACAGGGGACGAGCAGTACTTC
>NA|TRBV2|NA|TRBJ2-3
CANSPYTDTQYF
TGTGCCAACTCCCCCTACACAGATACGCAGTATTTT
>NA|TRBV14|few|TRBJ2-7
CASSQLALNRAYEQYF
TGTGCCAGCAGCCAACTAGCGCTAAATCGGGCCTACGAGCAGTACTTC
>TRBD2|TRBV18|NA|TRBJ2-1
CASSLAGTSNFNEQFF
TGTGCCAGCTCACTGGCCGGGACTAGTAATTTCAATGAGCAGTTCTTC
>TRBD1|TRBV19|few|TRBJ2-1
CASSQGVFSYNEQFF
TGTGCCAGTAGCCAGGGGGTCTTTAGCTACAATGAGCAGTTCTTC
>TRBD2|TRBV4-1|few|TRBJ2-3
CASSQDTSGRVASTDTQYF
TGCGCCAGCAGCCAAGACACTAGCGGGAGGGTTGCTAGCACAGATACGCAGTATTTT
>NA|TRBV28|NA|TRBJ1-4
CASSLWGREYVGQKLFF
TGTGCCAGCAGTTTATGGGGTAGAGAGTACGTGGGGCAAAAACTGTTTTTT
>NA|TRBV27|NA|TRBJ1-3
CASSLNTGVGNTIYF
TGTGCCAGCAGTTTAAATACCGGGGTTGGAAACACCATATATTTT
>NA|TRBV27|few|TRBJ2-3
CASMPLWAGYTDTQYF
TGTGCCAGCATGCCTCTGTGGGCGGGATACACAGATACGCAGTATTTT
>TRBD1|TRBV5-1|NA|TRBJ2-3
CASSPPGQSTDTQYF
TGCGCCAGCAGCCCGCCGGGACAGAGCACAGATACGCAGTATTTT
>NA|TRBV4-2|NA|TRBJ2-5
CASSQGAAGRRETQYF
TGTGCCAGCAGCCAAGGGGCGGCGGGCCGACGAGAGACCCAGTACTTC
>TRBD2|TRBV5-6|NA|TRBJ2-7
CASSLVRTSSYEQYF
TGTGCCAGCAGCTTGGTGAGGACTAGCTCCTACGAGCAGTACTTC